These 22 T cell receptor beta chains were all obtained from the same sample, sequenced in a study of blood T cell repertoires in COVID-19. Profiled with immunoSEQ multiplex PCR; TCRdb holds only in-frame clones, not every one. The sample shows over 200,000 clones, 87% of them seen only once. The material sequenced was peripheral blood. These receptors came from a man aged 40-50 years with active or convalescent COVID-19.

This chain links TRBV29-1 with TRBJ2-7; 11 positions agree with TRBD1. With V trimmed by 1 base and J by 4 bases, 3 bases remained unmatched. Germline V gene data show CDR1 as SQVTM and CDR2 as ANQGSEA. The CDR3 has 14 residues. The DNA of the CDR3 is TGCAGCGTTGAAGGGGGACAGGGGGGGTACGAGCAGTACTTC. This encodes CSVEGGQGGYEQYF.

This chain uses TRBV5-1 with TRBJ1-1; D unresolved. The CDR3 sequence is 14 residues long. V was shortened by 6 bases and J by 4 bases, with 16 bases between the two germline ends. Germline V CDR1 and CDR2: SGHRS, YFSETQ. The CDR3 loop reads CASTHPRGGTEAFF. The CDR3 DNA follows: TGCGCCAGCACCCACCCCCGGGGAGGCACTGAAGCTTTCTTT.

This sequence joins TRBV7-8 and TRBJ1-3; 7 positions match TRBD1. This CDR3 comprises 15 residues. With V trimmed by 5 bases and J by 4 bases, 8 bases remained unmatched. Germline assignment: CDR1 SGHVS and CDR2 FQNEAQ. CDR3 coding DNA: TGTGCCAGCAGCCGTAGCGCAGGGGGAGGAAACACCATATATTTT. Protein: CASSRSAGGGNTIYF.

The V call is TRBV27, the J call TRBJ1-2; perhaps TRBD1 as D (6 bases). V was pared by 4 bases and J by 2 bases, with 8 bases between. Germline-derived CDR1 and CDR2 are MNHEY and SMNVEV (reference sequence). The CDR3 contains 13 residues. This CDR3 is CASSSQGNYGYTF. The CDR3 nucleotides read TGTGCCAGCAGTTCCCAGGGGAACTATGGCTACACCTTC.

The CDR3 coding sequence is TGTGCCAGCTCACGCCAGGACAGCACCAACACTGAAGCTTTCTTT. This sequence encodes CASSRQDSTNTEAFF. J is TRBJ1-1 and V is TRBV18; weak D call: TRBD1 (6 bases). The CDR3 is 15 amino acids. CDR1 and CDR2 (germline): KGHSH, LQKENI. Trimming shortened V by 4 bases and J by 2 bases, and 14 bases separated the two germline ends.

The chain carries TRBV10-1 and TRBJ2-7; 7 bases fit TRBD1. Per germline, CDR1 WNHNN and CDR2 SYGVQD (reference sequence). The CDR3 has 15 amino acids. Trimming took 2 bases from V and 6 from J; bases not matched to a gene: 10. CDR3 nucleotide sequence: TGCGCCAGCAGTGAGAGGCAGGGGGACGTCGGCGAGCAGTACTTC. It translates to CASSERQGDVGEQYF.

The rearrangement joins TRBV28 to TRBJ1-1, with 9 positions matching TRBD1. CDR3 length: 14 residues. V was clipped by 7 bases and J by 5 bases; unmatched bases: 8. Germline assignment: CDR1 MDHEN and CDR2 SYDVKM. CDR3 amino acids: CASTRTGAATEAFF. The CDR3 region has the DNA TGTGCCAGCACCCGGACAGGGGCAGCGACTGAAGCTTTCTTT.

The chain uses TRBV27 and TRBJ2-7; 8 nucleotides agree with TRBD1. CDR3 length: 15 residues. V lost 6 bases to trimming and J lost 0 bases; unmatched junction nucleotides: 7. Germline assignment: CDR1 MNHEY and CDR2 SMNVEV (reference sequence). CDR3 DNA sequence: TGTGCCAGCAGCGCCGGGGGACAGGCCTCCTACGAGCAGTACTTC. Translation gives CASSAGGQASYEQYF.

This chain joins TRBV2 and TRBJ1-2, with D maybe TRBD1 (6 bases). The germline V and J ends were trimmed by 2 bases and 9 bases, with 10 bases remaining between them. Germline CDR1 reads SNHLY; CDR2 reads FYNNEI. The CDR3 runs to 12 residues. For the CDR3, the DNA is TGTGCCAGCAGTGAACAACAGGGAAGCTACACCTTC. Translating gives CASSEQQGSYTF.

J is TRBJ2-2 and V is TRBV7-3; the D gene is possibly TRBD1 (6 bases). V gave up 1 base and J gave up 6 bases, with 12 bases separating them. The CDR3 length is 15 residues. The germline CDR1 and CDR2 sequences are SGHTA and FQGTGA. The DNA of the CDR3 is TGTGCCAGCAGCTTAAACCCGAGGGGGTCCGGGGAGCTGTTTTTT. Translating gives CASSLNPRGSGELFF.

CDR3 residues: CASSFAPEWEQYF. DNA for the CDR3: TGTGCCAGCAGTTTCGCACCCGAGTGGGAGCAGTACTTC. The J gene is TRBJ2-7, the V gene TRBV27, with D uncertain. With 3 bases removed from V and 7 bases from J, the gap between germline ends came to 13 bases. CDR1 and CDR2 from the germline V gene are MNHEY and SMNVEV (reference sequence). The CDR3 loop spans 13 amino acids.

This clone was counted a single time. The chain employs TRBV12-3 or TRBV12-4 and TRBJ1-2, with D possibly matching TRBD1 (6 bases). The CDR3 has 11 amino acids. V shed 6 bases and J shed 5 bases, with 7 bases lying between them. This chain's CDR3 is CASSQGYGYTF. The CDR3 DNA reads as TGTGCCAGCAGCCAGGGGTATGGCTACACCTTC.

The CDR3 nucleotides read TGTGCCAGCAGCGTAGCGGGAGCAAATTCACCCCTCCACTTT. Translated, it gives CASSVAGANSPLHF. V is TRBV9 and J is TRBJ1-6; D gene ambiguous. Trimming removed 0 bases at V and 7 bases at J, with 8 bases between. The CDR3 runs to 14 residues. In germline, CDR1 is SGDLS, CDR2 YYNGEE.

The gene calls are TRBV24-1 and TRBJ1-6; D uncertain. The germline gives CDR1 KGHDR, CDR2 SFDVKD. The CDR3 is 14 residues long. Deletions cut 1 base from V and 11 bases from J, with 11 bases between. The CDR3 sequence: CATSDFPRGPPLHF. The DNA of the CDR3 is TGTGCCACCAGTGATTTCCCGCGGGGTCCACCCCTCCACTTT.

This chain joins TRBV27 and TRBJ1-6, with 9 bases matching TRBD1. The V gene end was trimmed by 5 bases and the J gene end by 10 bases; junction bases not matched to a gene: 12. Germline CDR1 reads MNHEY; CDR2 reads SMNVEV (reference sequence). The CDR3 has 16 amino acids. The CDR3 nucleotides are TGTGCCAGCAGTCCACTTCCGGGACAGGGAAACTCACCCCTCCACTTT. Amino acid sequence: CASSPLPGQGNSPLHF.

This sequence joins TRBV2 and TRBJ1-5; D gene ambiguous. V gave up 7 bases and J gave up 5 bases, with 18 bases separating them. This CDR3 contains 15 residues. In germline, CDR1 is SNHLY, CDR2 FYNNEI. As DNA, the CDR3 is TGTGCCAGCACTAGGAGGCGTGGGGATTATCAGCCCCAGCATTTT. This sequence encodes CASTRRRGDYQPQHF.

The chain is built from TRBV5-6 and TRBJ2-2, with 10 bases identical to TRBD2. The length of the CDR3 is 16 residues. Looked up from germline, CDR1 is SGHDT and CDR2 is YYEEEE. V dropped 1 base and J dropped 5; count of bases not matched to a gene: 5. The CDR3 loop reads CASSLLISGGTGELFF. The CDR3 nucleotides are TGTGCCAGCAGCTTGTTAATTAGCGGGGGGACCGGGGAGCTGTTTTTT.

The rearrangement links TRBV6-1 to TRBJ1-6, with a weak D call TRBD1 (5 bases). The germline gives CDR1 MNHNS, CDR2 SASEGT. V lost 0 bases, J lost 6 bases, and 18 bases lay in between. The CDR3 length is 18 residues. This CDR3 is CASSEAPGGGLLNSPLHF. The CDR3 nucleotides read TGTGCCAGCAGTGAAGCTCCCGGCGGGGGTCTCCTTAATTCACCCCTCCACTTT.

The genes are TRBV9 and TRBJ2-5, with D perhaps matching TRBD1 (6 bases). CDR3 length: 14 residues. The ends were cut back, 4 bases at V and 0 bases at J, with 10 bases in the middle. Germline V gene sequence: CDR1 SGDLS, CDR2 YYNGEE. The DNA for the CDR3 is TGTGCCAGCAGCTGGGGGCCCGACCAAGAGACCCAGTACTTC. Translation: CASSWGPDQETQYF.

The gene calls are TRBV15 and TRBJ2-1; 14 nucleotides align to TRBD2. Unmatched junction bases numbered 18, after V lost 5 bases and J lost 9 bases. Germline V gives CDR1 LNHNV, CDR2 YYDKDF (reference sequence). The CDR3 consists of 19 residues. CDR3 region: CATSGHRWTSGGLRGEQFF. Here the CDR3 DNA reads TGTGCCACCAGCGGCCACAGGTGGACTAGCGGGGGGCTACGGGGTGAGCAGTTCTTC.

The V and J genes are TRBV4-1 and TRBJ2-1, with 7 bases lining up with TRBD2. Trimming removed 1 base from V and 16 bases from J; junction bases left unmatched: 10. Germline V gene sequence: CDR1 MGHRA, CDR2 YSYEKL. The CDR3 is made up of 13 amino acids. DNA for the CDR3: TGCGCCAGCAGCCAAGGGGGGGACTACTCGCGTTTCTTC. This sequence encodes CASSQGGDYSRFF.

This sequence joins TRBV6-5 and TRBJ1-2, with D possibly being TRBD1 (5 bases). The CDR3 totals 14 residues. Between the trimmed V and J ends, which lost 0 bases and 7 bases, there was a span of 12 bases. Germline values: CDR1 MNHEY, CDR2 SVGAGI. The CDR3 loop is CASSYSGQGFGYTF. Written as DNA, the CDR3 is TGTGCCAGCAGTTACTCGGGCCAGGGATTTGGCTACACCTTC.